One and the same sample provided the 12 T cell receptor beta chains below, sequenced in a study of siplizumab effects on memory and regulatory T cells. TCRdb's copy holds only in-frame clones and misses some; the assay was immunoSEQ multiplex PCR. The sample includes roughly 50,000 clones, approximately 93% seen only once; the top ten take roughly 17%. The specimen was CD8+ T cells sorted from blood. The receptors were gathered from a human donor in good health.

V usage is TRBV28 and J usage is TRBJ2-7; possibly TRBD2 for D (6 bases). This CDR3 is built from 18 residues. The V gene lost 4 bases and the J gene lost 3 bases, with 25 bases spanning the gap. Germline-derived CDR1 and CDR2 are MDHEN and SYDVKM. The CDR3 is CASSYPISVGTYFYEQYF. Here the CDR3 DNA reads TGTGCCAGCAGTTACCCCATAAGTGTGGGGACTTACTTCTACGAGCAGTACTTC. Full variable domain (rest looked up from reference TRBV28 and TRBJ2-7): DVKVTQSSRYLVKRTGEKVFLECVQDMDHENMFWYRQDPGLGLRLIYFSYDVKMKEKGDIPEGYSVSREKKERFSLILESASTNQTSMYLCASSYPISVGTYFYEQYFGPGTRLTVT.

The V and J genes are TRBV2 and TRBJ1-2; tentative D call: TRBD1 (5 bases). V lost 7 bases to trimming and J lost 6 bases, with 27 bases between them. The germline gives CDR1 SNHLY, CDR2 FYNNEI. The CDR3 is made up of 17 amino acids. CDR3 DNA: TGTGCCAGCATCTTCCTTCTAGGGGCGGGAGGACGGAATGGCTACACCTTC. The encoded protein is CASIFLLGAGGRNGYTF.

The chain joins TRBV4-1 to TRBJ2-7, with D perhaps TRBD1 or TRBD2 (5 bases each). Germline loops: CDR1 MGHRA, CDR2 YSYEKL. V shed 5 bases and J shed 1 base, with 15 bases lying between them. This CDR3 contains 15 residues. CDR3 in amino acids: CASSEVSGASYEQYF. CDR3 DNA sequence: TGCGCCAGCAGCGAAGTTTCCGGGGCATCCTACGAGCAGTACTTC.

V gene TRBV7-9 combines with J gene TRBJ2-3, with unresolved D. V was shortened by 2 bases and J by 8 bases, with 11 bases between the two germline ends. This CDR3 is built from 13 residues. Per germline, CDR1 SEHNR and CDR2 FQNEAQ (reference sequence). The DNA for the CDR3 is TGTGCCAGCAGCTTACAGTGGCAAGGTACGCAGTATTTT. Translating gives CASSLQWQGTQYF.

J is TRBJ1-2 and V is TRBV7-2; D remains ambiguous. Trimming left V 2 bases short and J 1 base short, with 20 bases between. The CDR3 covers 18 residues. Germline lookup yields CDR1 SGHTA and CDR2 FQGNSA. CDR3 sequence reads: CASSLRPDLSQFNYGYTF. The CDR3 region has the DNA TGTGCCAGCAGCTTAAGGCCCGACCTTTCGCAGTTTAACTATGGCTACACCTTC.

V gene TRBV10-2 combines with J gene TRBJ2-7; 7 bases align to TRBD1. Germline CDR1 reads WSHSY; CDR2 reads SAAADI. J gave up 0 bases and V 7 bases, and 3 bases lay outside the gene matches. CDR3 length: 13 residues. CDR3: CASIDRDSYEQYF. CDR3 bases: TGCGCCAGCATCGACAGGGACTCCTACGAGCAGTACTTC.

This chain uses TRBV7-2 with TRBJ2-1; D perhaps matches TRBD1 (6 bases). Germline V CDR1 and CDR2: SGHTA, FQGNSA. The ends were cut back, 4 bases at V and 8 bases at J, with 12 bases in the middle. This CDR3 region has 13 residues. The DNA for the CDR3 is TGTGCCAGCAGCTGGCAGGGGCTCGATGAGCAGTTCTTC. Translated, it gives CASSWQGLDEQFF.

This clone has a single count. The rearrangement uses TRBV18 and TRBJ2-7, with 7 positions matching TRBD1. J gave up 0 bases and V 2 bases, and 7 bases lay outside the gene matches. Germline V CDR1 and CDR2: KGHSH, LQKENI. This CDR3 is built from 16 residues. CDR3 nucleotide sequence: TGTGCCAGCTCACCAGATGGGGACAGTCACTCCTACGAGCAGTACTTC. It codes for CASSPDGDSHSYEQYF.

The chain combines TRBV25-1 with TRBJ2-7; 9 bases line up with TRBD1. CDR1 is MGHDK, CDR2 SYGVNS, per germline. The CDR3 covers 15 residues. Trimming removed 5 bases from V and 2 bases from J; junction bases left unmatched: 7. The CDR3 nucleotides read TGTGCCAGCAGTTTGCCTTGGGACAGGGCCTACGAGCAGTACTTC. It encodes CASSLPWDRAYEQYF.

The rearrangement links TRBV28 to TRBJ2-1, with a tentative D call TRBD1 (6 bases). Trimming stripped 8 bases from V and 3 bases from J, with 17 bases between. The CDR3 loop spans 15 amino acids. Germline CDR1 is MDHEN and CDR2 is SYDVKM. The DNA of the CDR3 is TGTGCCAGCCCGAACTTACAGGGAAACTACAATGAGCAGTTCTTC. It translates to CASPNLQGNYNEQFF.

CDR3 in DNA: TGTGCCAGTAGTATACGTGCAAGCTCCTACAATGAGCAGTTCTTC. Translation gives CASSIRASSYNEQFF. The chain links TRBV19 to TRBJ2-1; no clear D. V lost 2 bases, J lost 0 bases, and 8 bases lay in between. The CDR3 consists of 15 residues. The germline V gene has CDR1 LNHDA and CDR2 SQIVND (reference sequence). Complete variable domain (other parts from reference TRBV19 and TRBJ2-1): DGGITQSPKYLFRKEGQNVTLSCEQNLNHDAMYWYRQDPGQGLRLIYYSQIVNDFQKGDIAEGYSVSREKKESFPLTVTSAQKNPTAFYLCASSIRASSYNEQFFGPGTRLTVL.

The rearrangement uses TRBV19 and TRBJ2-7, with 9 bases fitting TRBD2. CDR1 LNHDA and CDR2 SQIVND come from the germline V gene (reference sequence). The CDR3 has 15 residues. Trimming cost V 3 bases and J 2 bases; bases outside gene matches: 5. The CDR3: CASSIGTSSTYEQYF. The DNA of the CDR3 is TGTGCCAGTAGTATTGGGACTAGCAGTACCTACGAGCAGTACTTC.